This T cell receptor beta chain was documented in a study of identical twins. Each CDR3 protein is one row after TCRdb ran MiXCR on the 5' RACE reads. The sample has 1.5 million to 2 million distinct CDR3 sequences; about 32% are singletons. CDR3 length equals 17 residues. Germline assignment: CDR1 SEHNR and CDR2 FQNEAQ (reference sequence). Trimming removed 8 bases from V and 1 base from J, with 21 bases in between. This clonotype has just one count. Specimen: cord blood. This sequence joins TRBV7-9 and TRBJ1-3; no definite D call. The TCR comes from a newborn girl in good health. CDR3 coding DNA: TGTGCCAGCCATCACCATTGGAGGAACACATCTGGAAACACCATATATTTT. Residues: CASHHHWRNTSGNTIYF.